Listed below are T cell receptor beta chains from one sample, sequenced in a study of blood T cell repertoires in COVID-19. Repertoires were generated with immunoSEQ multiplex PCR, while TCRdb's copy carries only in-frame clones and drops some. The sample shows about 140,000 clones, 60% to 80% of them seen only once. The source material was PBMCs or T cells enriched from blood (not recorded which). These receptors were obtained from a woman aged 45-59 years who had recovered from COVID-19. The CDR3 runs from the conserved cysteine through the conserved F or W. A D gene is named only where the DNA matches it firmly. Clone size is not always given. Where it is, it says once, few, many or a class for expanded clones.

J: TRBJ2-1
V: TRBV29-1
size: .
D: .
DNA: TGCAGCGTTGATTACAGAAATAATGAGCAGTTCTTC
CDR3: CSVDYRNNEQFF

J: TRBJ1-5
V: TRBV4-1
size: .
D: TRBD1
DNA: TGCGCCAGCAGCCCTTTGGACAGGGGAGATCAGCCCCAGCATTTT
CDR3: CASSPLDRGDQPQHF

J: TRBJ2-7
V: TRBV6-1
size: .
D: TRBD1
DNA: TGTGCCAGCAGTGAAACCGGGACAGGGGCCTACGAGCAGTACTTC
CDR3: CASSETGTGAYEQYF

J: TRBJ2-7
V: TRBV9
size: .
D: TRBD2
DNA: TGTGCCAGCAGCGTAACATCTCTAGCGGGAGCGCGAGAGCAGTACTTC
CDR3: CASSVTSLAGAREQYF

J: TRBJ1-5
V: TRBV19
size: many
D: .
DNA: TGTGCCAGTAGTTGGGGCAGGGTGCCCCAGCATTTT
CDR3: CASSWGRVPQHF

J: TRBJ1-1
V: TRBV6-2/TRBV6-3
size: .
D: TRBD1
DNA: TGTGCCAGCAGTTCGCTGACAGGGAAGGCGGCTGAAGCTTTCTTT
CDR3: CASSSLTGKAAEAFF

J: TRBJ1-1
V: TRBV27
size: .
D: .
DNA: TGTGCCAGCAGTAGGGGGGGTCAAGTGAACACTGAAGCTTTCTTT
CDR3: CASSRGGQVNTEAFF

J: TRBJ2-2
V: TRBV3-1/TRBV3-2
size: .
D: TRBD1
DNA: TGTGCCAGCAGCGCGGCCGGGACAGGTCTCACCGGGGAGCTGTTTTTT
CDR3: CASSAAGTGLTGELFF

J: TRBJ2-7
V: TRBV3-1/TRBV3-2
size: .
D: .
DNA: TGTGCCAGCAGCCAAGCCCGCTCCGGTCGTTATTCCTACGAGCAGTACTTC
CDR3: CASSQARSGRYSYEQYF

J: TRBJ1-6
V: TRBV6-5
size: .
D: .
DNA: TGTGCCAGCAGGCCGCGGGACGCCATTAATTCACCCCTCCACTTT
CDR3: CASRPRDAINSPLHF

J: TRBJ1-5
V: TRBV6-1
size: .
D: TRBD1
DNA: TGTGCCAGCAGTGAGGGGGACAGACTCAATCAGCCCCAGCATTTT
CDR3: CASSEGDRLNQPQHF

J: TRBJ2-7
V: TRBV19
size: .
D: TRBD2
DNA: TGTGCCAGTAGTATAGGGACTAGCGGGCGCTCCTACGAGCAGTACTTC
CDR3: CASSIGTSGRSYEQYF

J: TRBJ2-7
V: TRBV18
size: few
D: .
DNA: TGTGCCAGCTCACCTGGGACTGTGTTCTACGAGCAGTACTTC
CDR3: CASSPGTVFYEQYF

J: TRBJ2-1
V: TRBV25-1
size: .
D: TRBD2
DNA: TGTGCCAGCAGATCCGGGACTAGCGGGAGGTTACAGTACAATGAGCAGTTCTTC
CDR3: CASRSGTSGRLQYNEQFF

J: TRBJ2-7
V: TRBV2
size: .
D: TRBD1
DNA: TGTGCCAGCACCACCACCCCGGGACAGGTAGGGAAGCAGTACTTC
CDR3: CASTTTPGQVGKQYF

J: TRBJ2-1
V: TRBV11-2
size: .
D: .
DNA: TGTGCCAGCAGCTTTCCCGCCGGGCGGGCGCGAATCTCCAATGAGCAGTTCTTC
CDR3: CASSFPAGRARISNEQFF

J: TRBJ2-3
V: TRBV20-1
size: .
D: TRBD2
DNA: TGCAGTGCTAGTGGACTAGCGGGGTACACGCAGTATTTT
CDR3: CSASGLAGYTQYF

J: TRBJ2-2
V: TRBV3-1/TRBV3-2
size: .
D: TRBD1
DNA: TGTGCCAGCAGCCGCGGACAGGACACGTTGTCCGGGGAGCTGTTTTTT
CDR3: CASSRGQDTLSGELFF

J: TRBJ2-7
V: TRBV3-1/TRBV3-2
size: .
D: .
DNA: TGTGCCAGCAGCCAAAGGGGGACTAACTACGAGCAGTACTTC
CDR3: CASSQRGTNYEQYF

J: TRBJ1-4
V: TRBV2
size: .
D: .
DNA: TGTGCCAGCAACTTGGGCCTCGGAGGAAAACTGTTTTTT
CDR3: CASNLGLGGKLFF

J: TRBJ1-3
V: TRBV6-5
size: .
D: .
DNA: TGTGCCAGCAGTTATTACACCTCCTCTGGAAACACCATATATTTT
CDR3: CASSYYTSSGNTIYF

J: TRBJ1-6
V: TRBV7-2
size: .
D: TRBD1
DNA: TGTGCCAGCAGCCCTAACACAGGGGGATATGGGCTCAATTCACCCCTCCACTTT
CDR3: CASSPNTGGYGLNSPLHF

J: TRBJ2-2
V: TRBV4-1
size: .
D: .
DNA: TGCGCCAGCAGCCTTACCCCGCCCGGGGGGCTCGGGGGCACCGGGGAGCTGTTTTTT
CDR3: CASSLTPPGGLGGTGELFF

J: TRBJ2-7
V: TRBV29-1
size: .
D: TRBD2
DNA: TGCAGCGCCCTGACTAGCGGGAGTTACGAGCAGTACTTC
CDR3: CSALTSGSYEQYF

J: TRBJ2-1
V: TRBV25-1
size: .
D: .
DNA: TGTGCCAGCAGTGAATCTAGTTTCTGGACTACGGTCTACAATGAGCAGTTCTTC
CDR3: CASSESSFWTTVYNEQFF

J: TRBJ1-5
V: TRBV30
size: .
D: .
DNA: TGTGCCTGGACTAAAAGTAAAGGGAGTAGGGAGCCCCAGCATTTT
CDR3: CAWTKSKGSREPQHF

J: TRBJ2-2
V: TRBV27
size: .
D: .
DNA: TGTGCCAGCAGTTTCGAGACCGGGGAGCTGTTTTTT
CDR3: CASSFETGELFF

J: TRBJ2-7
V: TRBV4-1
size: .
D: .
DNA: TGCGCCAGCAGCCAAGATACCCAGGGTCCCGACGAGCAGTACTTC
CDR3: CASSQDTQGPDEQYF

J: TRBJ1-2
V: TRBV4-1
size: .
D: TRBD1
DNA: TGCGCCAGCAGCCAAAACCCCGGGACAGGGAACTATGGCTACACCTTC
CDR3: CASSQNPGTGNYGYTF

J: TRBJ1-6
V: TRBV15
size: .
D: TRBD1
DNA: TGTGCCACCAGCTTCCGGGACAGTGATTCACCCCTCCACTTT
CDR3: CATSFRDSDSPLHF

J: TRBJ2-1
V: TRBV9
size: .
D: .
DNA: TGTGCCACCGCAGCGGAGGGAAACTCCTACAATGAGCAGTTCTTC
CDR3: CATAAEGNSYNEQFF

J: TRBJ1-6
V: TRBV30
size: once
D: TRBD1
DNA: TGTGCCTGGAGGGGACAGGGCATAAATTCACCCCTCCACTTT
CDR3: CAWRGQGINSPLHF

J: TRBJ1-1
V: TRBV25-1
size: .
D: .
DNA: TGTGCCAGCAGTGAAAAAGGGGATTGGACTGAAGCTTTCTTT
CDR3: CASSEKGDWTEAFF

J: TRBJ2-7
V: TRBV11-3
size: .
D: .
DNA: TGTGCCAGCAGCTTAACTAGTAGCTCCTACGAGCAGTACTTC
CDR3: CASSLTSSSYEQYF

J: TRBJ1-2
V: TRBV6-5
size: .
D: .
DNA: TGTGCCAGCAGTTATCATGCCCTACACTACAACTATGGCTACACCTTC
CDR3: CASSYHALHYNYGYTF

J: TRBJ2-3
V: TRBV10-3
size: .
D: TRBD1
DNA: TGTGCCATCAGTGAGTCAACAGGGGCCCCCACAGATACGCAGTATTTT
CDR3: CAISESTGAPTDTQYF

J: TRBJ1-2
V: TRBV3-1/TRBV3-2
size: .
D: .
DNA: TGTGCCAGCAGCCATACCGGGTCTCAGCTTGGCTACACCTTC
CDR3: CASSHTGSQLGYTF

J: TRBJ2-1
V: TRBV28
size: .
D: .
DNA: TGTGCCAGCAGGCTCAGGGCACCCTACAATGAGCAGTTCTTC
CDR3: CASRLRAPYNEQFF

J: TRBJ2-7
V: TRBV21-1
size: .
D: .
DNA: TGTGCCAGCAGCACAAAGGGCGACAGGGGCTTCGAGCAGTACTTC
CDR3: CASSTKGDRGFEQYF

J: TRBJ2-3
V: TRBV27
size: once
D: TRBD2
DNA: TGTGCCAGCAGTTCCCCCCGGGAGGTCTTCACAGATACGCAGTATTTT
CDR3: CASSSPREVFTDTQYF

J: TRBJ2-7
V: TRBV24-1
size: .
D: .
DNA: TGTGCCACCAGTGATTGGGCAGGTTTTACCCAGTACTTC
CDR3: CATSDWAGFTQYF

J: TRBJ1-1
V: TRBV11-3
size: .
D: TRBD1
DNA: TGTGCCAGCACCCAGGGGGCGCAGGGTGAAGCTTTCTTT
CDR3: CASTQGAQGEAFF

J: TRBJ2-7
V: TRBV5-1
size: .
D: .
DNA: TGCGCCAGCAGCTTGGATGGCGGGGCCCAGGACGAGCAGTACTTC
CDR3: CASSLDGGAQDEQYF

J: TRBJ1-5
V: TRBV18
size: .
D: .
DNA: TGTGCCAGCTCACTACAGGGAAATCAGCCCCAGCATTTT
CDR3: CASSLQGNQPQHF

J: TRBJ2-2
V: TRBV6-5
size: .
D: TRBD1
DNA: TGTGCCTCCACAGGACAGGGATCTTTAACCGGGGAGCTGTTTTTT
CDR3: CASTGQGSLTGELFF

J: TRBJ1-5
V: TRBV21-1
size: few
D: .
DNA: TGTGCCAGCAGCCAGGTAGGGGCAGAATTCGGTCAGCCCCAGCATTTT
CDR3: CASSQVGAEFGQPQHF

J: TRBJ1-1
V: TRBV11-3
size: .
D: .
DNA: TGTGCCAGCAGCTTAGTGGCGGACAGTGCTGAAGCTTTCTTT
CDR3: CASSLVADSAEAFF

J: TRBJ2-1
V: TRBV13
size: .
D: TRBD2
DNA: TGTGCCAGCAGCTTCACTAGCGGGAGGGCCCGGAAGGAGTTCTTC
CDR3: CASSFTSGRARKEFF

J: TRBJ2-3
V: TRBV24-1
size: .
D: .
DNA: TGTGCCACCAGTGATCGATCCGGGAGTAGCGCAGATACGCAGTATTTT
CDR3: CATSDRSGSSADTQYF

J: TRBJ2-3
V: TRBV18
size: few
D: .
DNA: TGTGCCAGCTCACTAGACACCACGTTGGTTGCAGATACGCAGTATTTT
CDR3: CASSLDTTLVADTQYF

J: TRBJ2-1
V: TRBV3-1/TRBV3-2
size: .
D: TRBD2
DNA: TGTGCCAGCAGCCGAGCGGGGGGATCCTGGGGGAATGAGCAGTTCTTC
CDR3: CASSRAGGSWGNEQFF

J: TRBJ2-5
V: TRBV7-3
size: .
D: TRBD1
DNA: TGTGCCAGCAGCTTAAAGGACCGACAGGGGGCAACGGCCCAGTACTTC
CDR3: CASSLKDRQGATAQYF

J: TRBJ2-1
V: TRBV6-2/TRBV6-3
size: few
D: TRBD2
DNA: TGTGCCAGCAGCTCAGCACGGGGGGGCCGCCACAATGAGCAGTTCTTC
CDR3: CASSSARGGRHNEQFF

J: TRBJ2-7
V: TRBV2
size: .
D: .
DNA: TGTGCCAGCAGTGATCAGGCTCCTCCCTGCGAGCAGTACTTC
CDR3: CASSDQAPPCEQYF

J: TRBJ2-7
V: TRBV7-8
size: .
D: TRBD1
DNA: TGTGCCAGCAGCTTAGGTTCGGGACAGGGCTACGAGCAGTACTTC
CDR3: CASSLGSGQGYEQYF

J: TRBJ2-5
V: TRBV5-1
size: .
D: TRBD2
DNA: TGCGCCAGCAGCTCTCTAGCGGGGGAGACCCAGTACTTC
CDR3: CASSSLAGETQYF

J: TRBJ1-2
V: TRBV3-1/TRBV3-2
size: .
D: .
DNA: TGTGCCAGCAGCCTTTCAGTGGCGGCCTATGGCTACACCTTC
CDR3: CASSLSVAAYGYTF

J: TRBJ2-5
V: TRBV19
size: .
D: TRBD2
DNA: TGTGCCAGTAGACGTAGCGGGAGGAGGGAAGAGACCCAGTACTTC
CDR3: CASRRSGRREETQYF

J: TRBJ1-5
V: TRBV4-2
size: .
D: .
DNA: TGTGCCAGCAGCCCCGACAGAAACAGCAATCAGCCCCAGCATTTT
CDR3: CASSPDRNSNQPQHF

J: TRBJ2-7
V: TRBV7-2
size: .
D: .
DNA: TGTGCCAGCAGCAGGAGCTCAGGGGACCCCTACGAGCAGTACTTC
CDR3: CASSRSSGDPYEQYF